The clone carrying this T cell receptor (beta chain) occurred a few times. Its antigen remains unidentified. Each donor gave one heparinised blood draw averaging roughly 100 mL. Sorted CD4+ subsets: naive, central memory, regulatory, stem cell-like memory (CD45RO/CCR7/CD25/CD127/CD95/CD27 panel). What was sequenced were expressed TCRB transcripts, since all of the isolated RNA had been reverse transcribed. TCRdb's table, derived via immunoSEQ multiplex PCR, lists solely in-frame clones and lacks some. The sample includes 600,000 or so clones, approximately 13% of them seen just once. The germline V gene has CDR1 ENHRY and CDR2 SYGVKD. The trim removed 6 bases at V and 3 bases at J, leaving 14 bases unmatched. The CDR3 loop spans 17 amino acids. This entry belongs to a study of beta chain features in type 1 diabetes. Study-wide findings and caveats: When VDJ junctions were examined, type 1 diabetes patients showed fewer insertions and more deletions. For patients and controls alike, PCR might favor shorter templates to the same degree. All four CD4+ subsets of Type 1 diabetes patients contained TCRB CDR3s that were moderately but significantly shorter.

The chain links TRBV10-3 to TRBJ1-1, with 9 bases matching TRBD1. The specimen sequenced was naive CD4+ T cells from blood. This receptor was obtained from a man aged 25-45 years with type 1 diabetes. The CDR3 DNA sequence: TGTGCCATCAGGAGAGTGCCGGGACAGGGTTTGGACACTGAAGCTTTCTTT. Its protein is CAIRRVPGQGLDTEAFF.